The rows below give T cell receptor beta chains drawn from one sample of a study of CD8 T cells in ankylosing spondylitis. Each CDR3 protein gets one entry after TCRdb re-called the 5' RACE reads with MiXCR. The sample holds roughly 280,000 distinct CDR3 sequences, 20% seen once. The sequenced material came from blood, either unsorted or a sorted T cell fraction (not recorded which). All receptors derive from a male donor with ankylosing spondylitis or in good health (not recorded which). Both conserved end residues are part of each CDR3. D genes are given only for firm matches. Expanded clones get a size class; other rows say once, few or many, or leave the size out.

CSASAAGDWGTDTQYF | TGCAGTGCGTCGGCAGCGGGGGACTGGGGCACAGATACGCAGTATTTT | TRBV20-1 | TRBD2 | few | TRBJ2-3
CASSPDRLDGYTF | TGTGCCAGCAGCCCGGACAGGTTGGATGGCTACACCTTC | TRBV5-5 | TRBD1 | - | TRBJ1-2
CASNLGTGFRTGELFF | TGTGCCAGCAACTTAGGGACTGGGTTTAGAACCGGGGAGCTGTTTTTT | TRBV12-3/TRBV12-4 | - | many | TRBJ2-2
CRANHRGVDTEAFF | TGCAGGGCTAACCACAGGGGCGTTGACACTGAAGCTTTCTTT | TRBV20-1 | TRBD1 | - | TRBJ1-1
CALSPAVGGSATNEKLFF | TGTGCCCTCAGTCCCGCCGTCGGGGGAAGTGCAACTAATGAAAAACTGTTTTTT | TRBV3-1 | - | - | TRBJ1-4
CASSLEGRPGTEAFF | TGCGCCAGCAGCTTGGAGGGCAGGCCGGGCACTGAAGCTTTCTTT | TRBV5-1 | - | many | TRBJ1-1
CTSSFERAGRGTEAFF | TGTACCAGCAGTTTTGAGCGGGCAGGTCGTGGGACTGAAGCTTTCTTT | TRBV12-3/TRBV12-4 | - | - | TRBJ1-1
CATRLAGGTGELFF | TGTGCCACGAGACTAGCGGGGGGGACCGGGGAGCTGTTTTTT | TRBV24-1 | TRBD2 | few | TRBJ2-2
CAISEHVGEAFF | TGTGCCATCAGTGAGCATGTCGGTGAAGCTTTCTTT | TRBV10-3 | - | few | TRBJ1-1
CASSQEANTGELFF | TGTGCCAGCAGCCAGGAGGCGAACACCGGGGAGCTGTTTTTT | TRBV3-1 | - | - | TRBJ2-2
CASSKTGTGLSDTQYF | TGTGCCAGCAGCAAAACCGGGACAGGGTTGTCGGATACGCAGTATTTT | TRBV11-2 | TRBD1 | few | TRBJ2-3
CASSVDPQANYGYTF | TGTGCCAGCAGCGTAGACCCTCAAGCTAACTATGGCTACACCTTC | TRBV9 | - | - | TRBJ1-2
CSARDRGTGEDTQYF | TGCAGTGCTAGAGATAGGGGGACAGGAGAAGATACGCAGTATTTT | TRBV20-1 | TRBD1 | few | TRBJ2-3
CATSEDGTGVGETQYF | TGTGCCACCAGTGAGGATGGGACAGGGGTAGGAGAGACCCAGTACTTC | TRBV24-1 | TRBD1 | few | TRBJ2-5
CASSLFGGRGLTEAFF | TGTGCCAGCAGTTTATTCGGGGGGCGGGGGTTGACTGAAGCTTTCTTT | TRBV28 | - | many | TRBJ1-1
CASSQPGSSTDTQYF | TGTGCCAGCAGCCAACCAGGATCTAGCACAGATACGCAGTATTTT | TRBV3-1 | - | - | TRBJ2-3
CASSLRQGHGYTF | TGTGCCAGCAGTCTGCGACAGGGTCATGGCTACACCTTC | TRBV2 | TRBD1 | - | TRBJ1-2
CSVSGSSLADIQYF | TGCAGCGTTTCCGGGTCTTCTCTGGCGGACATTCAGTACTTC | TRBV29-1 | - | - | TRBJ2-4
CASTGRGKSTDTQYF | TGCGCCAGCACCGGGAGGGGGAAGAGCACAGATACGCAGTATTTT | TRBV4-1 | TRBD2 | few | TRBJ2-3
CASSKGRVGVETQYF | TGTGCCAGCAGCAAAGGGAGGGTGGGGGTAGAGACCCAGTACTTC | TRBV21-1 | - | - | TRBJ2-5
CAISEWGRRRRDTEAFF | TGTGCCATCAGTGAGTGGGGGAGGAGGAGGAGGGACACTGAAGCTTTCTTT | TRBV10-3 | - | few | TRBJ1-1
CASWKAGGQETQYF | TGCGCCAGCTGGAAAGCGGGGGGACAAGAGACCCAGTACTTC | TRBV5-1 | TRBD2 | - | TRBJ2-5
CASSQDPMLNTGELFF | TGCGCCAGCAGCCAAGATCCTATGTTGAACACCGGGGAGCTGTTTTTT | TRBV4-1 | - | - | TRBJ2-2
CASSRSGTATNEKLFF | TGCGCCAGCAGCCGATCCGGGACAGCAACTAATGAAAAACTGTTTTTT | TRBV5-1 | TRBD1 | many | TRBJ1-4
CASSLGQLSYNEQFF | TGTGCCAGCAGCTTGGGACAGCTTTCCTACAATGAGCAGTTCTTC | TRBV5-6 | - | - | TRBJ2-1
CASSLDFVLGTDTQYF | TGTGCCAGCAGCTTAGATTTCGTACTAGGGACAGATACGCAGTATTTT | TRBV11-2 | - | few | TRBJ2-3
CSASVQGPLGTDTQYF | TGCAGTGCTAGTGTGCAGGGGCCTTTGGGCACAGATACGCAGTATTTT | TRBV20-1 | - | many | TRBJ2-3
CASSLGHGFNEQFF | TGCGCCAGCAGCTTGGGACATGGGTTCAATGAGCAGTTCTTC | TRBV5-1 | - | - | TRBJ2-1
CASGSGLNTGELFF | TGTGCCAGCGGGTCGGGACTGAACACCGGGGAGCTGTTTTTT | TRBV7-3 | - | few | TRBJ2-2
CASSPGTGAQETQYF | TGCGCCAGCAGCCCGGGGACAGGGGCCCAAGAGACCCAGTACTTC | TRBV5-1 | TRBD1 | - | TRBJ2-5
CASSPSGGYNEQFF | TGTGCCAGCAGTCCTAGCGGGGGTTACAATGAGCAGTTCTTC | TRBV6-4 | TRBD2 | - | TRBJ2-1
CASSSVRTGISGANVLTF | TGTGCCAGCAGCTCAGTCCGGACAGGAATCTCTGGGGCCAACGTCCTGACTTTC | TRBV11-2 | TRBD1 | - | TRBJ2-6
CSALAGTSTNEQFF | TGCAGTGCCCTAGCCGGGACTAGCACCAATGAGCAGTTCTTC | TRBV20-1 | TRBD2 | many | TRBJ2-1
CASTMTDYTQYF | TGTGCCAGCACCATGACTGACTACACGCAGTATTTT | TRBV2 | - | - | TRBJ2-3
CASSKAGRSNQPQHF | TGTGCCAGCAGTAAGGCAGGGAGGAGCAATCAGCCCCAGCATTTT | TRBV28 | - | few | TRBJ1-5
CASSLWQGNEKLFF | TGTGCCAGCAGCTTGTGGCAGGGGAATGAAAAACTGTTTTTT | TRBV5-6 | - | - | TRBJ1-4
CASNGLAGEGGELFF | TGTGCCAGCAATGGACTAGCGGGGGAGGGCGGGGAGCTGTTTTTT | TRBV2 | TRBD2 | - | TRBJ2-2
CASSSGMVFLGETQYF | TGTGCCAGCAGCAGCGGGATGGTATTTCTGGGGGAGACCCAGTACTTC | TRBV11-2 | TRBD2 | - | TRBJ2-5
CAISDMRTGNTGELFF | TGTGCCATCAGTGATATGCGGACAGGGAACACCGGGGAGCTGTTTTTT | TRBV10-3 | TRBD1 | - | TRBJ2-2
CSASPTSGRALDTQYF | TGCAGTGCCTCTCCAACTAGCGGGAGGGCCTTAGATACGCAGTATTTT | TRBV20-1 | TRBD2 | - | TRBJ2-3
CAISDSTGGYNSPLHF | TGTGCCATCAGTGACTCGACAGGGGGCTATAATTCACCCCTCCACTTT | TRBV10-3 | TRBD1 | - | TRBJ1-6
CASSLGPTDTQYF | TGTGCCAGCAGTTTAGGGCCCACAGATACGCAGTATTTT | TRBV12-3/TRBV12-4 | - | many | TRBJ2-3
CSVPIRGGTQYF | TGCAGTGTCCCGATCAGGGGCGGGACCCAGTACTTC | TRBV20-1 | - | few | TRBJ2-5
CSAGQAKETQYF | TGCAGCGCCGGACAGGCCAAAGAGACCCAGTACTTC | TRBV29-1 | TRBD1 | - | TRBJ2-5
CASSEVAEAYSNQPQHF | TGCGCCAGCAGTGAGGTCGCAGAAGCTTATAGCAATCAGCCCCAGCATTTT | TRBV10-2 | - | - | TRBJ1-5
CASSLAKANEQFF | TGTGCCAGCAGCTTAGCAAAAGCCAATGAGCAGTTCTTC | TRBV7-6 | - | few | TRBJ2-1
CASSPYGGTGELFF | TGTGCCAGCAGCCCCTATGGGGGTACCGGGGAGCTGTTTTTT | TRBV7-2 | - | - | TRBJ2-2
CASSRNPGTSYGYTF | TGTGCCAGCAGCCGAAACCCCGGGACATCATATGGCTACACCTTC | TRBV3-1 | - | - | TRBJ1-2
CASSSTGQPGGGYTF | TGTGCCAGCAGTTCAACGGGACAACCTGGGGGTGGCTACACCTTC | TRBV12-3/TRBV12-4 | - | few | TRBJ1-2
CSAAVGGLGTEAFF | TGCAGTGCCGCGGTGGGGGGGCTCGGCACTGAAGCTTTCTTT | TRBV20-1 | - | - | TRBJ1-1
CASSLGSLGGAFF | TGCGCCAGCAGCTTGGGGTCTCTCGGAGGGGCTTTCTTT | TRBV5-1 | - | - | TRBJ1-1
CASWAMGGDYGDTQYF | TGTGCCAGCTGGGCGATGGGGGGCGATTACGGAGATACGCAGTATTTT | TRBV27 | - | many | TRBJ2-3
CSVGTGSSYNEQFF | TGCAGCGTTGGGACAGGGAGTAGCTACAATGAGCAGTTCTTC | TRBV29-1 | TRBD1 | - | TRBJ2-1
CAISESGRAETQYF | TGTGCCATCAGTGAGTCCGGGCGTGCCGAGACCCAGTACTTC | TRBV10-3 | - | - | TRBJ2-5
CASSVDTAKNIQYF | TGTGCCAGCAGCGTAGATACCGCCAAAAACATTCAGTACTTC | TRBV9 | - | many | TRBJ2-4
CATSRVRTGPNTGELFF | TGTGCCACCAGCAGAGTCCGGACAGGACCCAACACCGGGGAGCTGTTTTTT | TRBV15 | TRBD1 | - | TRBJ2-2
CASSYLNQPQHF | TGCGCCAGCAGCTACCTCAATCAGCCCCAGCATTTT | TRBV5-1 | - | many | TRBJ1-5
CATSDPQTGAYYNEQFF | TGTGCCACCAGTGATCCCCAAACAGGGGCATATTACAATGAGCAGTTCTTC | TRBV24-1 | TRBD1 | few | TRBJ2-1
CASAQSGSTYNEQFF | TGTGCTAGTGCCCAAAGCGGGAGTACCTACAATGAGCAGTTCTTC | TRBV12-5 | TRBD2 | - | TRBJ2-1
CASSFLSETQYF | TGTGCCAGCAGCTTCTTAAGTGAGACCCAGTACTTC | TRBV11-2 | - | - | TRBJ2-5